The rows below give T cell receptor beta chains drawn from one sample of a study of blood T cells in healthy people across ages. TCRdb re-analysed the 5' RACE reads in MiXCR, keeping a single row per CDR3 protein. The sample has hundreds of thousands of distinct CDR3 sequences, approximately 25% seen once. Separately, the same data were catalogued under a study of T cells of mothers and their children.

The source material was blood. Source of these receptors: a boy aged 5 to 17 in good health. CDR3s include the opening cysteine and the closing phenylalanine or tryptophan.

j_gene | v_gene | CDR3aa
- | TRBV9 | CASSAQGLSEGDEQFF
TRBJ2-7 | TRBV21-1 | CASSNREGGYEQYF
- | TRBV14 | CASSQGTSGIPRGYPYEQYF
TRBJ2-7 | TRBV7-2 | CASSLDAGDSYEQYF
TRBJ1-2 | TRBV5-1 | CASSPDSGYGYTF
TRBJ2-5 | TRBV3-1 | CASSHIAGGPQETQYF
TRBJ2-2 | TRBV29-1 | CSVRGSMDTGELFF
TRBJ2-1 | TRBV7-8 | CASSLEEPGLRNNEQFF
TRBJ1-1 | TRBV27 | CASSFGVGTEAFF
TRBJ2-2 | TRBV12-3/TRBV12-4 | CAIQLVSTGELFF
TRBJ1-5 | TRBV20-1 | CSASDRGWQQPQHF
TRBJ2-5 | TRBV7-2 | CASSFPLAGGPNEQLF
TRBJ1-1 | TRBV15 | CATSGDRLNTEAFF
TRBJ2-3 | TRBV9 | CASSVDSPGTDAQYF
TRBJ2-7 | TRBV24-1 | CATSDSRVGEQYF
- | TRBV21-1 | CASSKEGGTGFGETQYF
TRBJ1-5 | TRBV28 | CASSLRGYRGGQPQHF
TRBJ1-6 | TRBV5-4 | CASSLPPGQGLESPLHF
TRBJ2-1 | TRBV28 | CARHSVEQFF
TRBJ2-3 | TRBV2 | CASSEAGTITDTQYF
TRBJ2-2 | TRBV5-6 | CASSLVVADTGELFF
TRBJ2-3 | TRBV29-1 | CSGAPGLAVTDTQYF
TRBJ2-5 | TRBV28 | CASRTNRVRIKETQYF
TRBJ2-5 | TRBV5-4 | CASSTPSGGAETQYF
TRBJ2-3 | TRBV20-1 | CSARDGADTQYF
TRBJ1-1 | TRBV29-1 | CSVGSVTEAFF
TRBJ1-5 | TRBV24-1 | CATSDHGANQPQHF
TRBJ1-1 | TRBV7-9 | CASSFGASKAALF
TRBJ2-1 | TRBV9 | CASSVSDNEQFF
- | TRBV12-3/TRBV12-4 | CASRGTGRHEQYF
TRBJ2-7 | TRBV15 | CATSKDRGAYEQYF
TRBJ1-3 | TRBV12-3/TRBV12-4 | CASSRSIVSGNTIYF
TRBJ2-2 | TRBV5-1 | CASAGGYGTGELFF
TRBJ2-5 | TRBV20-1 | CSATGIEETQYF
TRBJ2-5 | TRBV7-8 | CASSLTRTPLETQYF
- | TRBV7-2 | CASSLNTGVFNEQFF
TRBJ1-2 | TRBV10-3 | CAISFDRGRDGYTF
TRBJ2-7 | TRBV28 | CAGSKVTSGRNYEQYF
TRBJ2-7 | TRBV25-1 | CASGEGPAAGAQYF
TRBJ1-4 | TRBV5-1 | CASSLEGNPLEKLFF
- | TRBV7-8 | CASSYSGGNNEQYF
TRBJ2-3 | TRBV19 | CASSIEAGGSTDTQYF
TRBJ2-4 | TRBV11-2 | CASSPDRGSGKNIQYF
TRBJ2-3 | TRBV4-2 | CASSQAGGGSTDTQYF
TRBJ2-7 | TRBV20-1 | CSALDLNYEQYF
TRBJ1-1 | TRBV29-1 | CSVASDTEAFF
TRBJ2-5 | TRBV11-2 | CASSFSFAVETQYF
TRBJ2-7 | TRBV11-1 | CASSYYRGATQLPILAEQYF
TRBJ2-1 | TRBV3-1 | CASSQPSYNEQFF
TRBJ2-3 | TRBV2 | CASISEADTQYF
TRBJ1-4 | TRBV29-1 | CSVELRTGRNEKLFF
TRBJ2-3 | TRBV7-7 | CASSRAFADTQYF
TRBJ1-4 | TRBV7-2 | CASSLESTNEKLFF
TRBJ2-7 | TRBV9 | CASSVVRLAYEQYF
TRBJ2-1 | TRBV6-5 | CASSLRQSGGNEQFF
TRBJ2-1 | TRBV5-1 | CASSMPASGGSYNEQFF
TRBJ2-4 | TRBV28 | CASSIQGEIAKNIQYF
TRBJ2-5 | TRBV15 | CATSRDQLDSFQETQYF